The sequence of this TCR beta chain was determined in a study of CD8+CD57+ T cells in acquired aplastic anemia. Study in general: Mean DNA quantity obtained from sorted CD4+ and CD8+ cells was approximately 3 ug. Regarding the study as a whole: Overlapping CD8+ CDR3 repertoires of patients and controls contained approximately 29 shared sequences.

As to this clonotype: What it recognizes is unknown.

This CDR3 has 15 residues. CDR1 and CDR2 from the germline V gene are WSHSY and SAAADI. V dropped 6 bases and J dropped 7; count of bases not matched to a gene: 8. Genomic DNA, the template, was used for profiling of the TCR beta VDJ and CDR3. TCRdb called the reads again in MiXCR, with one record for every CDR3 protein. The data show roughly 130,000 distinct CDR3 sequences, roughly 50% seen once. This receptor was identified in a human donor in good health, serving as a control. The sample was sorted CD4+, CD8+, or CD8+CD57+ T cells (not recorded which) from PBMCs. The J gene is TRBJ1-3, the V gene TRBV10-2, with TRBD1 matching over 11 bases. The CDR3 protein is CASRDYRDRGNTIYF. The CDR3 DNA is TGCGCCAGCAGGGACTACCGGGACAGGGGGAACACCATATATTTT.